This record covers a single T cell receptor beta chain. As yet, its antigen is unknown. Compared with germline, one end of the junction differs, possibly owing to a read error. PCR used 60 Vbeta primers and 13 Jbeta primers. Produced via immunoSEQ multiplex PCR; TCRdb's table is partial and in-frame only. The sample records 100,000 to 150,000 clones, approximately 83% being singletons. The CDR3 loop spans 15 amino acids. CDR1 is MDHEN, CDR2 SYDVKM, per germline. This specimen comes from a study of cytomegalovirus exposure and HLA in healthy donors. Notes on the study in general: Relative to equally common others, HLA-associated TCR beta chains showed greater clonal expansion in a later analysis. A later analysis linked some 17,000 TCR beta sequences to HLA alleles at 0.05 false discovery rate. In vitro, three CMV-associated chains proved specific for CMV antigens.

The TCR was taken from a girl aged 2-10 years in good health and CMV-seronegative. V is TRBV28 and J is TRBJ1-2, with D tentatively TRBD1 (5 bases). The material sequenced was PBMCs. CDR3 coding DNA: TGTGCCAGCAGTTCCCCTGGGAAGCAGGGAGGGGTGTGGTCCTTC. This encodes CASSSPGKQGGVWSF.